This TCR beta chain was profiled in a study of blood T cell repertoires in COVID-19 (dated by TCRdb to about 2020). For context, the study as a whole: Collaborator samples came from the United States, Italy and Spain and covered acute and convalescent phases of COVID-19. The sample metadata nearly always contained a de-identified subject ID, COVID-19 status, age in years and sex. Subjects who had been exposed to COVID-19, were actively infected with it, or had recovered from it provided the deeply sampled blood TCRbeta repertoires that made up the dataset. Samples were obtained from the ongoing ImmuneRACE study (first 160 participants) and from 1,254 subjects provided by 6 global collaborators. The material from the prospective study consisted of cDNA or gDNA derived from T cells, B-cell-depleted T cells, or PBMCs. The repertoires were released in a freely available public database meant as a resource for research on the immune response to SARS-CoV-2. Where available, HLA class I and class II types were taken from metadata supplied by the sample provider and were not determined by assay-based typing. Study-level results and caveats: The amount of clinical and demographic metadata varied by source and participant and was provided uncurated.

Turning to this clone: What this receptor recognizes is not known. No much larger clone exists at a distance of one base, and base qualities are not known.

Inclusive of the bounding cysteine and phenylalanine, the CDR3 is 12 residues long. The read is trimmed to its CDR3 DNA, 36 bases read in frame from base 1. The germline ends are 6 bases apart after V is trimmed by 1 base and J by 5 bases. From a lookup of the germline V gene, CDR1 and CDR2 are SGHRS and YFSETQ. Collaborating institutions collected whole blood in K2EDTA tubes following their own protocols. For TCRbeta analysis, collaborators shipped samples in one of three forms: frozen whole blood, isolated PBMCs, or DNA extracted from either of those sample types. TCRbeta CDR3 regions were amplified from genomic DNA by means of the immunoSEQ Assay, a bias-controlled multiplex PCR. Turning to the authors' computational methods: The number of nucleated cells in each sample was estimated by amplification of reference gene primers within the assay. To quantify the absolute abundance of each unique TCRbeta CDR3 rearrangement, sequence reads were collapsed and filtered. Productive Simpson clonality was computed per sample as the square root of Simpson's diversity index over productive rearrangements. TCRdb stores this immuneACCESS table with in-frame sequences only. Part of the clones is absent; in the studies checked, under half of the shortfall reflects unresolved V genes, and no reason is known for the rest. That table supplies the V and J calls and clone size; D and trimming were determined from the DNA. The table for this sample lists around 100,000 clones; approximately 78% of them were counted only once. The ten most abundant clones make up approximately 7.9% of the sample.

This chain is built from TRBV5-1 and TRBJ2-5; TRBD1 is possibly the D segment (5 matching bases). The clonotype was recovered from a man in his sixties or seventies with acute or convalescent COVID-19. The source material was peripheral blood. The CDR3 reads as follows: CASSLKGETQYF. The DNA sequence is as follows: TGCGCCAGCAGCTTGAAGGGGGAGACCCAGTACTTC.